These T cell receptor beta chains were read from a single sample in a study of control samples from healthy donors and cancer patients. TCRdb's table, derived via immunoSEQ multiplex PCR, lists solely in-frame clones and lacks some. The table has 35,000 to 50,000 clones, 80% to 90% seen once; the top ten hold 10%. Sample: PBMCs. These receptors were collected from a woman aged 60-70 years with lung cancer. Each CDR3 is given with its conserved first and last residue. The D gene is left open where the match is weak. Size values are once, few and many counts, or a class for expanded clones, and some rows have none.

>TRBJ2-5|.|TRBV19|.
CASSSSGTGETQYF
TGTGCCAGTAGTTCCTCCGGGACTGGGGAGACCCAGTACTTC
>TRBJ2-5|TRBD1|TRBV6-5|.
CAGESGTGEETQYF
TGTGCCGGGGAATCCGGGACAGGGGAAGAGACCCAGTACTTC
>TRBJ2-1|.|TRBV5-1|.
CASSEVDRSSYNEQFF
TGCGCCAGCAGCGAAGTTGACAGGAGCTCCTACAATGAGCAGTTCTTC
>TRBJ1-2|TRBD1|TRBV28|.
CASSGRGGGNYGYTF
TGTGCCAGCAGTGGGAGGGGAGGGGGCAACTATGGCTACACCTTC
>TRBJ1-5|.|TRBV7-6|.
CASSGRTDDNQPQHF
TGTGCCAGCAGCGGGCGGACAGACGACAATCAGCCCCAGCATTTT
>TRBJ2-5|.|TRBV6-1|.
CASYDSQETQYF
TGTGCCAGCTACGACAGCCAAGAGACCCAGTACTTC
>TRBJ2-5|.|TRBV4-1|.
CASSQGQNQETQYF
TGCGCCAGCAGCCAAGGGCAGAATCAAGAGACCCAGTACTTC
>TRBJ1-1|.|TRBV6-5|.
CASRLGSGQEEAFF
TGTGCCAGCAGGCTAGGGTCGGGACAAGAGGAAGCTTTCTTT
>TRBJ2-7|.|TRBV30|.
CAWSRQVGEQYF
TGTGCCTGGAGTAGACAGGTAGGCGAGCAGTACTTC
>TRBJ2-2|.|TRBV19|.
CATLANTGELFF
TGTGCCACCCTAGCGAACACCGGGGAGCTGTTTTTT
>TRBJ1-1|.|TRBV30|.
CAWGGAPDTEAFF
TGTGCCTGGGGAGGGGCCCCCGACACTGAAGCTTTCTTT
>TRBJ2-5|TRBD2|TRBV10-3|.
CAISDVAGGGETQYF
TGTGCCATCAGTGACGTAGCGGGAGGTGGGGAGACCCAGTACTTC
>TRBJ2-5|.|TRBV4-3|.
CASSQGWGQETQYF
TGCGCCAGCAGCCAAGGATGGGGGCAAGAGACCCAGTACTTC
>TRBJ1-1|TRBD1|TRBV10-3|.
CAIRQTGRGTEAFF
TGTGCCATCAGGCAGACAGGGAGGGGGACTGAAGCTTTCTTT
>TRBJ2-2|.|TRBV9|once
CASSVEVGDTGELFF
TGTGCCAGCAGCGTAGAAGTGGGAGATACCGGGGAGCTGTTTTTT
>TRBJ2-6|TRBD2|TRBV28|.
CASAGFSGTSGANVLTF
TGTGCCAGCGCCGGGTTTAGCGGGACCTCTGGGGCCAACGTCCTGACTTTC
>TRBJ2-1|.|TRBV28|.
CASSAYNEQFF
TGTGCCAGCAGTGCCTACAATGAGCAGTTCTTC
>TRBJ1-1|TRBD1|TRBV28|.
CASSLPRTGQNTEAFF
TGTGCCAGCAGTTTACCTCGGACAGGGCAGAACACTGAAGCTTTCTTT
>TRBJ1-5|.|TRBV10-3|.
CAASQGPGGNQPQHF
TGTGCCGCCTCCCAGGGGCCCGGGGGCAATCAGCCCCAGCATTTT
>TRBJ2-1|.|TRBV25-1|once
CASSEFGTVWGDEQFF
TGTGCCAGCAGTGAATTCGGGACAGTGTGGGGGGATGAGCAGTTCTTC
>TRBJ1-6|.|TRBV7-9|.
CASSLEGSPLHF
TGTGCCAGCAGCTTGGAGGGTTCACCCCTCCACTTT
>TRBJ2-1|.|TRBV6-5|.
CASKDNPNEQFF
TGTGCCAGCAAAGATAACCCCAATGAGCAGTTCTTC
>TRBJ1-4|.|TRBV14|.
CASSARGFGEKLFF
TGTGCCAGCAGCGCCAGGGGTTTTGGTGAAAAACTGTTTTTT
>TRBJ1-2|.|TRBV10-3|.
CAISESGEGYGYTF
TGTGCCATCAGTGAGTCTGGCGAAGGCTATGGCTACACCTTC
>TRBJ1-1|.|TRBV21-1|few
CASSKEAGWCTEAFF
TGTGCCAGCAGCAAAGAGGCAGGGTGGTGCACTGAAGCTTTCTTT
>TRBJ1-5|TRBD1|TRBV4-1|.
CASSQDTAGGDQPQHF
TGCGCCAGCAGCCAAGATACGGCAGGGGGGGATCAGCCCCAGCATTTT
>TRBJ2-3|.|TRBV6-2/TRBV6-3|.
CASSPTRGLEDTQYF
TGTGCCAGCAGTCCGACCCGGGGGTTAGAAGATACGCAGTATTTT
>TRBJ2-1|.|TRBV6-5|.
CASSQAPSSYNEQFF
TGTGCCAGCAGCCAAGCACCTAGCTCATACAATGAGCAGTTCTTC
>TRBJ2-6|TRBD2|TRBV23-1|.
CAITDRGRGVRSGANVLTF
TGCGCCATCACCGACCGGGGACGGGGGGTTCGCTCTGGGGCCAACGTCCTGACTTTC
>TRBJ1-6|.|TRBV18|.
CASSPGSNSPLHF
TGTGCCAGCTCACCGGGGTCTAATTCACCCCTCCACTTT
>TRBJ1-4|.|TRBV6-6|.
CATRAVNEKLFF
TGTGCCACCCGGGCCGTTAATGAAAAACTGTTTTTT
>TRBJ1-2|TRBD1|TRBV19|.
CASKGVPGQGGYTF
TGTGCCAGTAAGGGGGTCCCGGGACAGGGAGGCTACACCTTC
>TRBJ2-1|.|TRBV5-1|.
CASTPPSNEQFF
TGCGCCAGCACCCCCCCGAGCAATGAGCAGTTCTTC
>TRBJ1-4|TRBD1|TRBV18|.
CASSPLPGQGNEKLFF
TGTGCCAGCTCACCACTTCCGGGACAGGGTAACGAAAAACTGTTTTTT
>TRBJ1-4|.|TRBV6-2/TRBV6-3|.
CASSYRPTNEKLFF
TGTGCCAGCAGTTACCGACCCACTAATGAAAAACTGTTTTTT
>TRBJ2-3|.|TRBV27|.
CASSSRGSGDRDTQYF
TGTGCCAGCAGTTCTCGGGGTAGCGGAGACCGAGATACGCAGTATTTT
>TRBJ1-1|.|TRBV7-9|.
CASSYRWGGEAFF
TGTGCCAGCAGCTACCGCTGGGGGGGTGAAGCTTTCTTT
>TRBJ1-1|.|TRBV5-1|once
CASSPGGGSEAFF
TGCGCCAGCAGCCCGGGAGGGGGGTCTGAAGCTTTCTTT
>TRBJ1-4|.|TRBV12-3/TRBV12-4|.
CASSRTEKLFF
TGTGCCAGCAGTCGGACGGAAAAACTGTTTTTT
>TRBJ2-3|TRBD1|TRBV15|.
CATSRKHGTGVTDTQYF
TGTGCCACCAGCAGAAAGCACGGGACAGGGGTAACAGATACGCAGTATTTT
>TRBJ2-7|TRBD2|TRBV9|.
CASSVEASGRYEQYF
TGTGCCAGCAGCGTAGAGGCTAGCGGGAGGTACGAGCAGTACTTC
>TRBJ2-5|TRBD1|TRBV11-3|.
CASSSPTGQETQYF
TGTGCCAGCAGCTCCCCGACAGGGCAAGAGACCCAGTACTTC
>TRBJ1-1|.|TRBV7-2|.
CASSLAQGEAFF
TGTGCCAGCAGCTTAGCTCAGGGTGAAGCTTTCTTT
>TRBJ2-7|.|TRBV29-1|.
CSVEVQGRKQYF
TGCAGCGTTGAAGTACAGGGTAGGAAGCAGTACTTC
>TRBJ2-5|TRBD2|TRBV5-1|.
CASSLEASGQETQYF
TGCGCCAGCAGCTTGGAGGCTAGCGGACAAGAGACCCAGTACTTC
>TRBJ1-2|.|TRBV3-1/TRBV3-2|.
CASSHGPPSGYTF
TGTGCCAGCAGCCACGGGCCTCCGAGCGGCTACACCTTC
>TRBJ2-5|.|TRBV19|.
CASSGSGRETQYF
TGTGCCAGTAGTGGCTCAGGAAGGGAGACCCAGTACTTC
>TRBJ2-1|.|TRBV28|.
CASSLRPLDRRGFF
TGTGCCAGCAGTCTAAGACCCTTAGACAGAAGGGGGTTCTTC
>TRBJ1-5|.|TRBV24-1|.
CATSSSNQPQHF
TGTGCCACCAGTAGCAGCAATCAGCCCCAGCATTTT
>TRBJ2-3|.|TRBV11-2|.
CASSPRTSTDTQYF
TGTGCCAGCAGCCCAAGGACTAGCACAGATACGCAGTATTTT
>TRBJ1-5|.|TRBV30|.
CAWSVQGLSNQPQHF
TGTGCCTGGAGTGTCCAAGGGCTCAGCAATCAGCCCCAGCATTTT
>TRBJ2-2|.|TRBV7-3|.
CASSLIVGELFF
TGTGCCAGCAGCTTAATTGTCGGGGAGCTGTTTTTT
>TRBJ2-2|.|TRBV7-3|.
CASSLLLAGELFF
TGTGCCAGCAGCTTACTATTGGCCGGGGAGCTGTTTTTT
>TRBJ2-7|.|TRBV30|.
CAWRSASYEQYF
TGTGCCTGGAGGAGTGCCTCCTACGAGCAGTACTTC
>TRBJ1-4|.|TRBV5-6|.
CASSLWAGAEKLFF
TGTGCCAGCAGCTTGTGGGCCGGGGCTGAAAAACTGTTTTTT
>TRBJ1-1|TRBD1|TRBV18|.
CASSPTGAGEAFF
TGTGCCAGCTCACCGACAGGGGCTGGTGAAGCTTTCTTT
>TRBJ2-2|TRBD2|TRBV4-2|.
CASSQAGTSYDGELFF
TGTGCCAGCAGCCAGGCCGGGACTAGCTACGACGGGGAGCTGTTTTTT